Listed here are 16 T cell receptor beta chains from one sample, sequenced in a study of T cell responses to AZD1222 COVID-19 vaccine. Profiling relied on immunoSEQ multiplex PCR, and the TCRdb table lists in-frame clones only, not all of them. The data contain some 150,000 clones, 88% of them singletons. The material was peripheral blood, obtained 28 days after the second dose of the MenACWY control vaccine. The receptors stem from an adult who received the MenACWY meningococcal vaccine as a control.

The chain recombines TRBV3-1 (or the pseudogene TRBV3-2) with TRBJ2-1; the D gene is possibly TRBD1 (5 bases). The CDR3 extends over 15 amino acids. The V gene's germline CDR1 is LGHDT and CDR2 YNNKEL (reference sequence). V gave up 0 bases and J gave up 5 bases, with 11 bases separating them. The CDR3 coding sequence is TGTGCCAGCAGCCAAGAGGCAGGGCTCCACAATGAGCAGTTCTTC. Residues: CASSQEAGLHNEQFF.

The chain couples TRBV19 to TRBJ1-6; TRBD1 might be the D (5 bases). The CDR3 sequence is 12 residues long. V was shortened by 5 bases and J by 10 bases, with 9 bases between the two germline ends. From germline, CDR1 is LNHDA and CDR2 SQIVND (reference sequence). The CDR3 nucleotides are TGTGCCAGTAGTTCGAGGGGATCACCCCTCCACTTT. Its translation: CASSSRGSPLHF.

The chain joins TRBV19 to TRBJ1-6, with TRBD1 matching 7 bases. The CDR3 extends over 16 amino acids. Trimming cost V 4 bases and J 7 bases; bases outside gene matches: 10. CDR1 LNHDA and CDR2 SQIVND come from the germline V gene (reference sequence). The CDR3 here is CASSTAATGINSPLHF. In DNA form, the CDR3 reads TGTGCCAGTAGTACCGCCGCGACAGGGATCAATTCACCCCTCCACTTT.

This chain uses TRBV11-3 with TRBJ1-1, with 7 bases that match TRBD1. With V trimmed by 7 bases and J by 5 bases, 16 bases remained unmatched. Germline loops: CDR1 SGHNT, CDR2 YENEEA. CDR3 size: 16 residues. The CDR3 sequence: CASTSRRGGAGTEAFF. CDR3 sequence (DNA): TGTGCCAGCACCTCTCGGCGAGGGGGCGCTGGGACTGAAGCTTTCTTT.

V gene TRBV25-1 combines with J gene TRBJ2-6; D gene uncertain. Trimming removed 2 bases from V and 0 bases from J, with 8 bases in between. The CDR3 loop spans 16 amino acids. Per germline, CDR1 MGHDK and CDR2 SYGVNS. The CDR3 nucleotides read TGTGCCAGCAGTGAAATTAGGATCTCTGGGGCCAACGTCCTGACTTTC. Protein: CASSEIRISGANVLTF.

This CDR3 is CATSREGQLSGDTQYF. CDR3 sequence (DNA): TGTGCCACCAGCAGAGAGGGGCAGCTAAGTGGAGATACGCAGTATTTT. This chain links TRBV15 with TRBJ2-3; weak D call: TRBD1 (5 bases). The CDR3 is 16 residues long. V shed 0 bases and J shed 5 bases, with 15 bases lying between them. CDR1 is LNHNV and CDR2 is YYDKDF in the germline V gene (reference sequence).

The chain combines TRBV2 with TRBJ1-1; TRBD1 matches at 8 bases. The CDR3 covers 15 residues. Germline lookup yields CDR1 SNHLY and CDR2 FYNNEI. V gave up 7 bases and J gave up 6 bases; unmatched junction bases: 13. The CDR3 spells CASTGQGRVKAEAFF. The CDR3 nucleotides are TGTGCCAGCACCGGACAGGGAAGAGTCAAGGCTGAAGCTTTCTTT.

This clone has only one observation. This sequence joins TRBV4-2 and TRBJ1-6; D may be TRBD1 (5 bases). Germline V lookup: CDR1 LGHNA, CDR2 YNFKEQ. CDR3 length: 14 amino acids. V lost 4 bases, J lost 5 bases, and 9 bases lay in between. CDR3 nucleotide sequence: TGTGCCAGCAGCCGACAGCTGGATAATTCACCCCTCCACTTT. This sequence encodes CASSRQLDNSPLHF.

The chain carries TRBV5-1 and TRBJ2-7; D not certain. The germline V and J ends were trimmed by 0 bases and 3 bases, with 7 bases remaining between them. The CDR3 contains 13 residues. Germline V gives CDR1 SGHRS, CDR2 YFSETQ. The CDR3: CASSLAELYEQYF. CDR3 DNA sequence: TGCGCCAGCAGCTTGGCCGAACTCTACGAGCAGTACTTC.

The V call is TRBV5-1, the J call TRBJ1-2, with 7 bases fitting TRBD1. Losses at the gene ends were 3 bases for V and 7 bases for J; bases not matched to a gene: 12. This CDR3 is built from 15 residues. Looked up from germline, CDR1 is SGHRS and CDR2 is YFSETQ. The CDR3 here is CASSWLDREASGYTF. CDR3 sequence (DNA): TGCGCCAGCAGCTGGCTTGACAGGGAGGCGAGTGGCTACACCTTC.

This clone was observed a single time. The chain recombines TRBV24-1 with TRBJ2-3; 8 nucleotides agree with TRBD1. After removal of 3 bases from V and 0 bases from J, the junction contained 10 bases not matched to a gene. CDR1 and CDR2 (germline): KGHDR, SFDVKD. This CDR3 comprises 18 residues. The CDR3 is CATSDPYRGAGSTDTQYF. CDR3 in DNA: TGTGCCACCAGTGATCCCTACAGGGGGGCGGGAAGCACAGATACGCAGTATTTT.

The chain carries TRBV9 and TRBJ1-2; D uncertain. V lost 2 bases and J 4 bases, leaving 15 bases between the germline ends. The CDR3 is 15 residues long. Looked up from germline, CDR1 is SGDLS and CDR2 is YYNGEE. The DNA for the CDR3 is TGTGCCAGCAGCGTGGAGGGCTCAGCCCCCTATGGCTACACCTTC. Protein product: CASSVEGSAPYGYTF. Looking up the rest from reference TRBV9 and TRBJ1-2 gives the full variable domain: DSGVTQTPKHLITATGQRVTLRCSPRSGDLSVYWYQQSLDQGLQFLIQYYNGEERAKGNILERFSAQQFPDLHSELNLSSLELGDSALYFCASSVEGSAPYGYTFGSGTRLTVV.

The chain employs TRBV10-3 and TRBJ2-6, with D hard to call. CDR3 length: 14 amino acids. V lost 6 bases, J lost 4 bases, and 10 bases lay in between. Germline CDR1 ENHRY, CDR2 SYGVKD. As DNA, the CDR3 is TGTGCCATCAGCCTTGCCGTAGGGGCCAACGTCCTGACTTTC. It translates to CAISLAVGANVLTF.

This clone turned up a few times. The V and J genes are TRBV11-3 and TRBJ2-7; TRBD1 or TRBD2 may be the D gene (5 bases each). The CDR3 has 16 amino acids. With 5 bases removed from V and 3 bases from J, the gap between germline ends came to 20 bases. CDR1 and CDR2 from the germline V gene are SGHNT and YENEEA. This CDR3 reads CASSDPLGTLFYEQYF. As DNA, the CDR3 is TGTGCCAGCAGCGACCCGTTGGGGACGCTATTCTACGAGCAGTACTTC.

This chain joins TRBV5-1 and TRBJ2-2, with D tentatively TRBD1 or TRBD2 (5 bases each). Trimming shortened V by 4 bases and J by 5 bases, and 9 bases separated the two germline ends. There are 13 residues in the CDR3. Germline CDR1 is SGHRS and CDR2 is YFSETQ. The CDR3 DNA follows: TGCGCCAGCAGCATCGAGGGGACCGGGGAGCTGTTTTTT. Amino acid sequence: CASSIEGTGELFF.

The V gene is TRBV5-1, the J gene TRBJ1-5; D is perhaps TRBD1 (6 bases). The CDR3 runs to 15 residues. Germline V lookup: CDR1 SGHRS, CDR2 YFSETQ. The V end lost 2 bases, the J end lost 3 bases, and 12 bases lay between the germline ends. CDR3 residues: CASSLQGGANQPQHF. DNA of the CDR3: TGCGCCAGCAGCTTACAGGGAGGGGCCAATCAGCCCCAGCATTTT.